The source of this TCR beta chain is a study of shared clonotypes between healthy human individuals. Study-level findings and limits: Limited genetic and exposure-history diversity came from having few donors.

Only CD45RO-negative cells positively selected for CCR7 counted as naive CD8 cells, so terminally differentiated effector memory CD45RA+ cells were excluded. The donors, healthy adults who were HIV-negative, had experienced no recent acute infections or vaccinations. Comments on this clone: The target antigen is unknown.

The germline gives CDR1 SNHLY, CDR2 FYNNEI. The CDR3 runs to 17 residues. V shed 6 bases, J shed 2 bases, and the junction held 15 bases outside the gene matches. This was a deep-level run. Clones were read by immunoSEQ multiplex PCR, and TCRdb kept only the in-frame ones, dropping some. The sample lists approximately 1.9 million clones; 90% to 95% were seen once. The V and J genes are TRBV2 and TRBJ1-1, with TRBD1 matching 7 bases. Sequencing was carried out using naive CD8+ T cells from PBMCs. The sequence was obtained from a man aged 18 to 30 in good health. Some clones in this sample may be carry-over from other donors' samples. The CDR3 here is CASRVARDSPINTEAFF. The CDR3, as DNA: TGTGCCAGCAGGGTGGCCAGGGACAGTCCTATCAACACTGAAGCTTTCTTT. The entire variable domain, with the rest obtained from reference TRBV2 and TRBJ1-1, is as follows: EPEVTQTPSHQVTQMGQEVILRCVPISNHLYFYWYRQILGQKVEFLVSFYNNEISEKSEIFDDQFSVERPDGSNFTLKIRSTKLEDSAMYFCASRVARDSPINTEAFFGQGTRLTVV.